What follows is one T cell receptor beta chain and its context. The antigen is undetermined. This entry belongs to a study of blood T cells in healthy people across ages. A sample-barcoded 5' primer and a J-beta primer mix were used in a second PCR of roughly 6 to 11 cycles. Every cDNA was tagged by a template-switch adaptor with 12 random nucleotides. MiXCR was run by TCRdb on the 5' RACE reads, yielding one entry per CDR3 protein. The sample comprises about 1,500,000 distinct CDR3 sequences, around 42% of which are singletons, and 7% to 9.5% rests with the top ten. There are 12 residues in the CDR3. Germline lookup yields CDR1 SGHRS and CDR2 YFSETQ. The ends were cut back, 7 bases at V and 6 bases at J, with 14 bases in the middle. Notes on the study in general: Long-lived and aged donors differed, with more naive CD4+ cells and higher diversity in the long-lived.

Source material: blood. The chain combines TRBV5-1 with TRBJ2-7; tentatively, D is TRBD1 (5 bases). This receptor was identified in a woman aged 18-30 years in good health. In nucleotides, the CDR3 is TGCGCCAGCGGCGGCAGGGTTGGCGAGCAGTACTTC. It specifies CASGGRVGEQYF.